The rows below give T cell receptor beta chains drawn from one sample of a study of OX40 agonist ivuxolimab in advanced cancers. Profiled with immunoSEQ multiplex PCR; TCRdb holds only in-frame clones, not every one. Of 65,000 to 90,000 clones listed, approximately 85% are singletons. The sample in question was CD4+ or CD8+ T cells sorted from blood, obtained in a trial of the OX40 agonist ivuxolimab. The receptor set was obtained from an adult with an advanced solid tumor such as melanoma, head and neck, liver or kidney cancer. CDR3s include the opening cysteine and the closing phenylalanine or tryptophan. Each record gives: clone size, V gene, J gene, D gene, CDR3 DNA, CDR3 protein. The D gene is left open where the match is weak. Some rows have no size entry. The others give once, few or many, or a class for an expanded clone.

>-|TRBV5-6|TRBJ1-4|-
TGTGCCAGCAGCCATCAGGCTCTTGGGAGTGAAAAACTGTTTTTT
CASSHQALGSEKLFF
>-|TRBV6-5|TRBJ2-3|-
TGTGCCAGCCTGTCGGATACGCAGTATTTT
CASLSDTQYF
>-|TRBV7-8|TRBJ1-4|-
TGTGCCAGCAGCTTAGACAGGGCCTTTAATGAAAAACTGTTTTTT
CASSLDRAFNEKLFF
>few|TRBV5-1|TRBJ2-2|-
TGCGCCAGCAGCTGGCGGATGGCGAACACCGGGGAGCTGTTTTTT
CASSWRMANTGELFF
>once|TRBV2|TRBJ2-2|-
TGTGCCAGCACCCTTGGTAGAACAGGGTATAGGGACACCGGGGAGCTGTTTTTT
CASTLGRTGYRDTGELFF
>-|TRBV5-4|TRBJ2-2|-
TGTGCCAGCAGCGGTAATATAGGCCCGGGCACCGGGGAGCTGTTTTTT
CASSGNIGPGTGELFF
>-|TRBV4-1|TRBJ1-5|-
TGCGCCAGCAGCCAAGAAGGGGGAGGGCGCAATCAGCCCCAGCATTTT
CASSQEGGGRNQPQHF
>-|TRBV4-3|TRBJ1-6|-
TGCGCCAGCAGCCTCAGTGGAATTCGGTCACCCCTCCACTTT
CASSLSGIRSPLHF
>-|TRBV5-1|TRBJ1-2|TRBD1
TGCGCCAGCAGCCACCTGACAGGGGTCGATTACTATGGCTACACCTTC
CASSHLTGVDYYGYTF
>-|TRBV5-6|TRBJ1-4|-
TGTGCCAGCAGCTTCCGGGTAACTAATGAAAAACTGTTTTTT
CASSFRVTNEKLFF
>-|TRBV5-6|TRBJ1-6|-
TGTGCCAGCAGCTTGGCCCGATGGGCAGCGGGCTATAATTCACCCCTCCACTTT
CASSLARWAAGYNSPLHF
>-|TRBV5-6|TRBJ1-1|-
TGTGCCAGCAGCCTTAGCTTGGAATCCACTGAAGCTTTCTTT
CASSLSLESTEAFF
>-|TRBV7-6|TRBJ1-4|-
TGTGCCAGCAGCTTAGGTTCGGGGACGAATGAAAAACTGTTTTTT
CASSLGSGTNEKLFF
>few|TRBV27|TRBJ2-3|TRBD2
TGTGCCAGCAGTTTAAAACCTGAGCGGGGGGGGCAGTATTTT
CASSLKPERGGQYF
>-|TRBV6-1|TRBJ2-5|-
TGTGCCAGCAGTGAGGAATTTGGGACCCAGTACTTC
CASSEEFGTQYF
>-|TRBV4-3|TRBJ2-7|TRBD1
TGCGCCAGCAGCCATTCGACAGGGCTGTACGAGCAGTACTTC
CASSHSTGLYEQYF
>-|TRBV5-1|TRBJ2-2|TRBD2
TGCGCCAGCACCCAAGGGTCGGGCGGGACTAGCGCCACCGGGGAGCTGTTTTTT
CASTQGSGGTSATGELFF
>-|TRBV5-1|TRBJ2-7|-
TGCGCCAGCAGTGTGGCCTTGGACCCCTCCTACGAGCAGTACTTC
CASSVALDPSYEQYF
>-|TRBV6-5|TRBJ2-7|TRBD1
TGTGCCAGCAGCGGACAGGGGGTTCCCTACGAGCAGTACTTC
CASSGQGVPYEQYF
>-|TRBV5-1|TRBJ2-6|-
TGCGCCAGCATGGGCGGGGCGGCACGGTTCGGGGCCAACGTCCTGACTTTC
CASMGGAARFGANVLTF
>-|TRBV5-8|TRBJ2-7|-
TGTGCCAGCAGCTTGGCCCCTCAGGGACCCTACGAGCAGTACTTC
CASSLAPQGPYEQYF
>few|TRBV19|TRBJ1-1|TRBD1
TGTGCCAGTAGTACGCGACAGGGGATCACTGAAGCTTTCTTT
CASSTRQGITEAFF
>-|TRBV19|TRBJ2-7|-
TGTGCCAGTAGTACGAGTCAGGGACGGGACGAGCAGTACTTC
CASSTSQGRDEQYF
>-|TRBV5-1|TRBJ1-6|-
TGCGCCAGCGCCCCGGAGTCCTATAATTCACCCCTCCACTTT
CASAPESYNSPLHF
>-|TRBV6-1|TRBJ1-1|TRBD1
TGTGCCAGCAGTGGGCGACAGGGTAGCGCTGAAGCTTTCTTT
CASSGRQGSAEAFF
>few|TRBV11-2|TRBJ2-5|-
TGTGCCAGCAGCCGGGGACAAACGGAAGAGACCCAGTACTTC
CASSRGQTEETQYF
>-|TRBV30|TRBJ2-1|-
TGTGCCTGGAGTGTGGGGACCTTGGAGCAGTTCTTC
CAWSVGTLEQFF